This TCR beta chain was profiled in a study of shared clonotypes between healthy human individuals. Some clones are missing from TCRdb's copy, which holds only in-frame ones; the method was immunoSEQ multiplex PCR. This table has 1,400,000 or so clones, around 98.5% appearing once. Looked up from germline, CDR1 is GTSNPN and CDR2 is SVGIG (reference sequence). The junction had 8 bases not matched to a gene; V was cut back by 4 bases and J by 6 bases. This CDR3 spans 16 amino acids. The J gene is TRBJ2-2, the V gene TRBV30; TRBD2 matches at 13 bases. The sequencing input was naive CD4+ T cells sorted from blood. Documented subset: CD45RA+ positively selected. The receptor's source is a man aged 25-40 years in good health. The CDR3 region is CAWNTGLAGVSGELFF. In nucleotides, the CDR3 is TGTGCCTGGAACACAGGACTAGCGGGAGTGTCCGGGGAGCTGTTTTTT.